Listed below are T cell receptor beta chains from one sample, sequenced in a study of Graves' ophthalmopathy and Graves' hyperthyroidism. TCRdb itself ran the multiplex PCR reads through MiXCR, one entry per CDR3 protein. The table includes around 1.1 million distinct CDR3 sequences, less than 45% detected once. Material: peripheral blood or thyroid tissue (not recorded which). These receptors were collected from an adult man with Graves' hyperthyroidism. Both conserved end residues are part of each CDR3. The D gene is left open where the match is weak. Not all rows give a size; the values are once, few, many and, for expanded clones, a class.

D	V	J	size	CDR3	DNA
TRBD2	TRBV11-1	TRBJ2-7	few	CASSDGLAGGVYEQYF	TGTGCCAGCAGCGACGGACTAGCGGGAGGGGTCTACGAGCAGTACTTC
-	TRBV25-1	TRBJ2-2	-	CASSDTGEAGELFF	TGTGCCAGCAGTGATACAGGGGAGGCCGGGGAGCTGTTTTTT
-	TRBV4-3	TRBJ1-1	many	CASSQAQKAEAFF	TGCGCCAGCAGCCAGGCACAGAAAGCTGAAGCTTTCTTT
-	TRBV12-3/TRBV12-4	TRBJ2-7	many	CASRSRQNYEQYF	TGTGCCAGCAGATCCAGACAGAATTACGAGCAGTACTTC
TRBD1	TRBV2	TRBJ1-2	-	CASSEGTGSGNTF	TGTGCCAGCAGTGAAGGGACAGGCTCTGGAAACACCTTC
-	TRBV12-3/TRBV12-4	TRBJ2-3	-	CASSPWYRVPTDTQYF	TGTGCCAGCAGTCCATGGTACAGGGTACCCACAGATACGCAGTATTTT
-	TRBV2	TRBJ2-2	many	CASSERAGPFTGELFF	TGTGCCAGCAGTGAACGGGCAGGGCCGTTCACCGGGGAGCTGTTTTTT
-	TRBV2	TRBJ2-2	few	CASSKQGRLAGELFF	TGTGCCAGCAGCAAACAGGGACGGTTGGCCGGGGAGCTGTTTTTT
-	TRBV7-8	TRBJ2-5	-	CASSSVRRGETQYF	TGTGCCAGCAGCTCGGTAAGAAGGGGAGAGACCCAGTACTTC
TRBD2	TRBV9	TRBJ2-7	many	CASNEGGSGAEQYF	TGTGCCAGCAACGAAGGCGGGAGCGGGGCCGAGCAGTACTTC
-	TRBV30	TRBJ2-7	-	CAWNPQGGEQYF	TGTGCCTGGAACCCACAGGGAGGCGAGCAGTACTTC
TRBD1	TRBV5-1	TRBJ1-2	few	CASSLEGLPTGEKDYGYTF	TGTGCCAGCAGCTTAGAAGGCCTGCCTACAGGGGAGAAGGACTATGGCTACACCTTC
-	TRBV25-1	TRBJ2-3	-	CASSEPESGTDTQYF	TGTGCCAGCAGTGAACCGGAGTCGGGCACAGATACGCAGTATTTT
TRBD1	TRBV7-2	TRBJ1-4	few	CASSLGTDNEKLFF	TGTGCCAGCAGCTTGGGGACAGATAATGAAAAACTGTTTTTT
-	TRBV28	TRBJ1-2	-	CASSLRAPAGGYTF	TGTGCCAGCAGTTTAAGGGCCCCGGCGGGAGGCTACACCTTC
TRBD1	TRBV4-1	TRBJ2-2	few	CASSLDRAPGELFF	TGCGCCAGCAGCCTTGACAGGGCCCCCGGGGAGCTGTTTTTT
-	TRBV6-1	TRBJ1-1	few	CASNRGRVDTEAFF	TGTGCCAGCAACCGGGGGCGGGTGGACACTGAAGCTTTCTTT
TRBD1	TRBV29-1	TRBJ1-2	few	CSVEPGQGDRYTF	TGCAGCGTTGAGCCGGGACAGGGGGATCGCTACACCTTC
-	TRBV6-5	TRBJ2-7	-	CASSYSDRIFTYEQYF	TGTGCCAGCAGTTACTCCGACAGGATATTTACCTACGAGCAGTACTTC
TRBD1	TRBV19	TRBJ2-6	many	CASTAVGQSSGANVLTF	TGTGCCAGTACCGCCGTGGGACAGAGCTCTGGGGCCAACGTCCTGACTTTC
-	TRBV5-1	TRBJ2-5	many	CASSEPVETQYF	TGCGCCAGCAGCGAGCCAGTCGAGACCCAGTACTTC
-	TRBV27	TRBJ1-2	few	CASSLSGGYRDGYTF	TGTGCCAGCAGTTTATCGGGAGGATACAGAGATGGCTACACCTTC
-	TRBV7-2	TRBJ1-5	-	CASSSGPQYSNQPQHF	TGTGCCAGCAGTTCCGGACCACAGTATAGCAATCAGCCCCAGCATTTT
-	TRBV12-3/TRBV12-4	TRBJ2-2	few	CASANTVGSNTGELFF	TGTGCCAGCGCTAATACCGTGGGCTCGAACACCGGGGAGCTGTTTTTT
-	TRBV10-2	TRBJ2-7	-	CASSKSAYEQYF	TGTGCCAGCAGTAAATCAGCGTACGAGCAGTACTTC
TRBD2	TRBV7-9	TRBJ2-7	-	CASSVETGGPYEQYF	TGTGCCAGCAGCGTCGAAACGGGAGGGCCCTACGAGCAGTACTTC
-	TRBV12-3/TRBV12-4	TRBJ1-6	many	CASSGSYNSPLHF	TGTGCCAGCTCTGGCTCCTATAATTCACCCCTCCACTTT
-	TRBV5-8	TRBJ1-1	-	CASSRPMEPFF	TGTGCCAGCAGCCGCCCAATGGAACCTTTCTTT
-	TRBV12-3/TRBV12-4	TRBJ2-2	few	CASRETETGELFF	TGTGCCAGCAGGGAAACGGAGACCGGGGAGCTGTTTTTT
-	TRBV9	TRBJ1-5	-	CAWSASGNQPQHF	TGTGCCTGGAGTGCCTCGGGGAATCAGCCCCAGCATTTT
-	TRBV20-1	TRBJ1-1	many	CRAKRANTEAFF	TGCAGGGCAAAACGGGCTAACACTGAAGCTTTCTTT
-	TRBV7-2	TRBJ2-7	few	CASSLAGVREQYF	TGTGCCAGCAGCTTAGCGGGAGTCAGGGAGCAGTACTTC
-	TRBV7-3	TRBJ2-7	-	CASSLGGTNSYEQYF	TGTGCCAGCAGCCTTGGCGGAACGAACTCCTACGAGCAGTACTTC
-	TRBV12-3/TRBV12-4	TRBJ1-5	few	CASSPMTASNQPQHF	TGTGCCAGCAGTCCCATGACAGCTAGCAATCAGCCCCAGCATTTT
-	TRBV24-1	TRBJ2-7	few	CATSDGQVSYGQYF	TGTGCCACCAGTGATGGCCAAGTCTCCTACGGGCAGTACTTC
-	TRBV20-1	TRBJ1-2	many	CSAPFRDGNYGYTF	TGCAGTGCCCCATTCCGGGACGGTAACTATGGCTACACCTTC
-	TRBV7-6	TRBJ1-2	many	CASSSSGGGDGYTF	TGTGCCAGCAGCTCCAGCGGCGGGGGCGATGGCTACACCTTC
-	TRBV10-3	TRBJ1-6	many	CAISRVNNSPLHF	TGTGCCATCTCCCGGGTCAATAATTCACCCCTCCACTTT
TRBD1	TRBV12-3/TRBV12-4	TRBJ2-7	few	CASSLDRVDSYEQYF	TGTGCCAGCAGTTTGGACAGGGTGGATTCCTACGAGCAGTACTTC
TRBD2	TRBV2	TRBJ2-3	few	CASRGPAGGTDTQYF	TGTGCCAGCAGAGGGCCAGCGGGAGGGACAGATACGCAGTATTTT
-	TRBV10-3	TRBJ1-2	-	CASSDDSWERDGYTF	TGTGCCAGCAGTGACGACAGTTGGGAACGGGATGGCTACACCTTC
-	TRBV7-8	TRBJ1-1	many	CASSPPPLNTEAFF	TGTGCCAGCAGCCCGCCTCCGTTGAACACTGAAGCTTTCTTT
-	TRBV4-2	TRBJ2-7	many	CASSQDGIYEQYF	TGTGCCAGCAGCCAAGATGGGATTTACGAGCAGTACTTC
-	TRBV6-1	TRBJ1-5	-	CASSERRSYQPQHF	TGTGCCAGCAGTGAACGGCGCTCGTATCAGCCCCAGCATTTT
-	TRBV29-1	TRBJ1-1	many	CSGVFAGHTEAFF	TGCAGCGGGGTCTTTGCAGGCCATACTGAAGCTTTCTTT
-	TRBV20-1	TRBJ1-3	many	CSARGAGNGDTIYF	TGCAGTGCTAGAGGCGCGGGGAATGGAGACACCATATATTTT
TRBD2	TRBV20-1	TRBJ2-7	many	CSAQTSGTYEQYF	TGCAGTGCCCAAACTAGCGGGACTTATGAGCAGTACTTC
-	TRBV20-1	TRBJ2-5	many	CSAREHVGETQYF	TGCAGTGCTAGAGAACATGTGGGGGAGACCCAGTACTTC
TRBD1	TRBV7-2	TRBJ1-1	many	CASSLWTGLKPNTEAFF	TGTGCCAGCAGCTTATGGACAGGGCTAAAACCGAACACTGAAGCTTTCTTT
-	TRBV10-3	TRBJ2-7	-	CASSYIGGENEQYF	TGTGCCAGCAGTTACATTGGGGGCGAGAACGAGCAGTACTTC
-	TRBV7-9	TRBJ1-2	many	CASSGTSFDYGYTF	TGTGCCAGCAGCGGGACCAGTTTTGACTATGGCTACACCTTC
TRBD1	TRBV10-2	TRBJ2-2	-	CASRKLDRGRVWELFF	TGTGCCAGCAGAAAGTTGGACAGGGGGCGCGTTTGGGAGCTGTTTTTT
TRBD1	TRBV10-3	TRBJ1-1	many	CAISAGQGVGTEAFF	TGTGCCATCAGTGCCGGACAGGGGGTAGGGACTGAAGCTTTCTTT
TRBD1	TRBV6-5	TRBJ1-2	many	CASSPRGLVYGYTF	TGTGCCAGCAGCCCCAGGGGGTTGGTCTATGGCTACACCTTC
-	TRBV2	TRBJ1-5	many	CASSVQTGIGQPQHF	TGTGCCAGCAGTGTTCAGACAGGAATAGGTCAGCCCCAGCATTTT